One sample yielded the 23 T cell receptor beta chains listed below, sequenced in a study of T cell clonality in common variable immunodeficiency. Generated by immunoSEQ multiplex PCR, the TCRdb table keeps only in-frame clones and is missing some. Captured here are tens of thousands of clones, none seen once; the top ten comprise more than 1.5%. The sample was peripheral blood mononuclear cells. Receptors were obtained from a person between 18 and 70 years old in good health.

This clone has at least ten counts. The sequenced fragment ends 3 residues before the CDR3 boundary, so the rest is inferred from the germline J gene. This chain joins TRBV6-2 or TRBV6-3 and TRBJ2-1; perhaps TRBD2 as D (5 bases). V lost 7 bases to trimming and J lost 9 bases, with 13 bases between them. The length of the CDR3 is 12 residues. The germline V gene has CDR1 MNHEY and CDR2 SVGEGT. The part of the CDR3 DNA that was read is TGTGCCAGCAAACCAACTCGGGGTGAG. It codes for CASKPTRGE. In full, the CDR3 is CASKPTRGEQFF.

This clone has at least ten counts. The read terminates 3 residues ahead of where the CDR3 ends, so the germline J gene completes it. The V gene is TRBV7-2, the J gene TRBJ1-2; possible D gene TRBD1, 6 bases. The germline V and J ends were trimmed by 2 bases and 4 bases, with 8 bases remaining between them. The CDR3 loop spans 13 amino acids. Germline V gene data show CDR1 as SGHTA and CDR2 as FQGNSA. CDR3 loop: CASSLPRGYGYTF. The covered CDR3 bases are TGTGCCAGCAGCTTACCCAGGGGCTATGGC. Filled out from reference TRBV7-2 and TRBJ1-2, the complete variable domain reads GAGVSQSPSNKVTEKGKDVELRCDPISGHTALYWYRQSLGQGLEFLIYFQGNSAPDKSGLPSDRFSAERTGGSVSTLTIQRTQQEDSAVYLCASSLPRGYGYTFGSGTRLTVV.

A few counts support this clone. The CDR3 loop reads CSARDRRTSASYEQYF. CDR3 bases read: TGCAGTGCTAGAGATAGGAGGACTAGCGCTTCGTACGAG. The chain is built from TRBV20-1 and TRBJ2-7, with TRBD2 identical over 9 bases. The observed sequence ends 3 residues before the CDR3 terminus, with the missing tail filled in from the germline J gene. V lost 0 bases, J lost 4 bases, and 10 bases stayed unmatched. The CDR3 totals 16 residues. Germline CDR1 and CDR2: DFQATT and SNEGSKA (reference sequence).

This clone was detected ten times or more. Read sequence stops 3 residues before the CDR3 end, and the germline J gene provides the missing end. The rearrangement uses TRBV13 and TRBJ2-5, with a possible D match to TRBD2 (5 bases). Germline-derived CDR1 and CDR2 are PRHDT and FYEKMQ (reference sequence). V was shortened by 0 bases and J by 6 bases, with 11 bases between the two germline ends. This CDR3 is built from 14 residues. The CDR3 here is CASSLGASLKTQYF. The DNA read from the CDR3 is TGTGCCAGCAGCTTAGGGGCTAGCTTAAAGACC. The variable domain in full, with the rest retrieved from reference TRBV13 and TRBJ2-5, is AAGVIQSPRHLIKEKRETATLKCYPIPRHDTVYWYQQGPGQDPQFLISFYEKMQSDKGSIPDRFSAQQFSDYHSELNMSSLELGDSALYFCASSLGASLKTQYFGPGTRLLVL.

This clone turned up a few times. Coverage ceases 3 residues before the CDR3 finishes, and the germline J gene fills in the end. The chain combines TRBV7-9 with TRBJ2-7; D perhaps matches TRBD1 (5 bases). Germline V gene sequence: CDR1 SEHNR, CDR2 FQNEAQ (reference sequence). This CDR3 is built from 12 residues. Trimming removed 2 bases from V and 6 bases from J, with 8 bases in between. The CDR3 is CASSLLQVEQYF. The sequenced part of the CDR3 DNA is TGTGCCAGCAGCTTATTACAGGTCGAG.

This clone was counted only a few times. CDR3 amino acids: CASSLDVRYPNEQYF. The part of the CDR3 DNA that was read is TGTGCCAGCAGCTTAGATGTCAGGTATCCGAACGAG. The chain uses TRBV7-9 and TRBJ2-7; D call uncertain. With the read ending 3 residues before the CDR3 end, the germline J gene is used to fill in that end. There are 15 residues in the CDR3. The V gene's germline CDR1 is SEHNR and CDR2 FQNEAQ (reference sequence). Trimming pared 1 base from V and 5 bases from J, leaving 15 bases between. Drawing the rest from reference TRBV7-9 and TRBJ2-7, the complete variable domain is DTGVSQNPRHKITKRGQNVTFRCDPISEHNRLYWYRQTLGQGPEFLTYFQNEAQLEKSRLLSDRFSAERPKGSFSTLEIQRTEQGDSAMYLCASSLDVRYPNEQYFGPGTRLTVT.

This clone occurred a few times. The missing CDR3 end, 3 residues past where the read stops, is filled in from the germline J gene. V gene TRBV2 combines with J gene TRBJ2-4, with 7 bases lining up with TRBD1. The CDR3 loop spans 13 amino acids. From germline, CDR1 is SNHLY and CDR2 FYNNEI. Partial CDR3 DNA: TGTGCCAGCAGAGCGGACAGGAACTATGGT. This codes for CASRADRNYG. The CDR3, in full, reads CASRADRNYGQYF. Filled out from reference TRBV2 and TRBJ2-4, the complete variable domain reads EPEVTQTPSHQVTQMGQEVILRCVPISNHLYFYWYRQILGQKVEFLVSFYNNEISEKSEIFDDQFSVERPDGSNFTLKIRSTKLEDSAMYFCASRADRNYGQYFGAGTRLSVL.

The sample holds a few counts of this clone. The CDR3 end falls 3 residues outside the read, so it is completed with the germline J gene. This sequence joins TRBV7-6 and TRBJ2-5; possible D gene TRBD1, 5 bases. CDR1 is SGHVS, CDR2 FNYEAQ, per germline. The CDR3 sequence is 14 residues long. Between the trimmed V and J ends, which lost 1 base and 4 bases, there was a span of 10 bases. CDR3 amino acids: CASSLGRARETQYF. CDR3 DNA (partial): TGTGCCAGCAGCTTAGGCAGGGCGAGAGAGACC.

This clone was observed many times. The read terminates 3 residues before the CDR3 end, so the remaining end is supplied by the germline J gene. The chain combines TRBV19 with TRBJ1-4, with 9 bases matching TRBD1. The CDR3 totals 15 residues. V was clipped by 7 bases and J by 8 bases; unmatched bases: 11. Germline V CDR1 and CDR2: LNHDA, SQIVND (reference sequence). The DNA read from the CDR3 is TGTGCCAGTACCCTAACAGGGGGCCCCCGGGAAAAA. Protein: CASTLTGGPREK. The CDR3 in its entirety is CASTLTGGPREKLFF. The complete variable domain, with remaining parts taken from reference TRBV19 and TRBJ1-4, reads DGGITQSPKYLFRKEGQNVTLSCEQNLNHDAMYWYRQDPGQGLRLIYYSQIVNDFQKGDIAEGYSVSREKKESFPLTVTSAQKNPTAFYLCASTLTGGPREKLFFGSGTQLSVL.

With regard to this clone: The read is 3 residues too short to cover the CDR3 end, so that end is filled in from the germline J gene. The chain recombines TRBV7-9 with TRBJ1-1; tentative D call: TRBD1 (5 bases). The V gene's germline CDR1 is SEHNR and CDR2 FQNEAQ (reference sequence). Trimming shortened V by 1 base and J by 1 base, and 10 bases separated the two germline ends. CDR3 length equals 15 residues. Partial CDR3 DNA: TGTGCCAGCAGCTTAGTGTGGGGCGCGAACACTGAA. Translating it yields CASSLVWGANTE. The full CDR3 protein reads CASSLVWGANTEAFF.

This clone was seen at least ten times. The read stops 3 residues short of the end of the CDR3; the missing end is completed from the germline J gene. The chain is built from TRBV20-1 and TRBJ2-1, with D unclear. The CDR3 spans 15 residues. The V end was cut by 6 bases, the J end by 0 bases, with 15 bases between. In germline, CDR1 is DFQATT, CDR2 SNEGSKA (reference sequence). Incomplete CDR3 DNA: TGCAGTGCGAGACAATGGGCCGGCTCCTACAATGAG. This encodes CSARQWAGSYNE. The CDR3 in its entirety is CSARQWAGSYNEQFF.

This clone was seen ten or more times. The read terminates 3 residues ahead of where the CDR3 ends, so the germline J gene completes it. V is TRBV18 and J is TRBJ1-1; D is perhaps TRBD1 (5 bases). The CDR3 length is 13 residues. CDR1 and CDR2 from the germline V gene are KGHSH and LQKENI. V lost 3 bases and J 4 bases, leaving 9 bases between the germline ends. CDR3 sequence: CASSPGGTTEAFF. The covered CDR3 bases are TGTGCCAGCTCACCCGGGGGAACCACTGAA.

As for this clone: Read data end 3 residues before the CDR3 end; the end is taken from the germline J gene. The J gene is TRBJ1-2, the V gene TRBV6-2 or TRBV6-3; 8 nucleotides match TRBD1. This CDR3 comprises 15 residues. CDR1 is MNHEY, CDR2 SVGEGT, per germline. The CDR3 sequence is CASRYGRGHFYDYTF. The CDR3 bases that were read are TGTGCCAGTAGGTATGGCAGGGGGCATTTCTACGAC.

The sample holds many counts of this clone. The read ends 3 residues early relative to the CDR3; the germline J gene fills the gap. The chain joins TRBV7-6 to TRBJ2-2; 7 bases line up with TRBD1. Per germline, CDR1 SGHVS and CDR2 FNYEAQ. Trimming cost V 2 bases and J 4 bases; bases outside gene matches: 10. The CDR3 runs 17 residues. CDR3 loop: CASSLSPRQGFTGELFF. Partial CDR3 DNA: TGTGCCAGCAGCTTAAGCCCGAGACAGGGCTTCACCGGGGAG.

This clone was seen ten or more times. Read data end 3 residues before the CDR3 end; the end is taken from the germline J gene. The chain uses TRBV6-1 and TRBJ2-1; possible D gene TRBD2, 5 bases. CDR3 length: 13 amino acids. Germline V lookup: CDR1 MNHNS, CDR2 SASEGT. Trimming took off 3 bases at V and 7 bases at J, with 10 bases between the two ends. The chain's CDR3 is CASSDWLANEQFF. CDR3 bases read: TGTGCCAGCAGTGATTGGCTAGCAAATGAG.

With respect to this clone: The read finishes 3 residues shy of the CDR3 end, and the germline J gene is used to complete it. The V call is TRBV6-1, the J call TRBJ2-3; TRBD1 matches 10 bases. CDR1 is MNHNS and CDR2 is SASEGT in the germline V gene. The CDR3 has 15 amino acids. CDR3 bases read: TGTGCCAGCAGTGCCCTGGGGACAGGGGAGGTGCCG. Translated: CASSALGTGEVP. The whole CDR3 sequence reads CASSALGTGEVPQYF.

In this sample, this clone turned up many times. CDR3: CASSRPGGYLYEQYF. Partial CDR3 DNA: TGTGCCAGTAGTAGGCCCGGGGGGTACCTCTACGAG. The chain is built from TRBV19 and TRBJ2-7; 7 bases are shared with TRBD2. The read ends 3 residues shy of where the CDR3 ends; the end is completed using the germline J gene. The CDR3 contains 15 residues. Germline V gives CDR1 LNHDA, CDR2 SQIVND (reference sequence). V shed 4 bases and J 3 bases; nucleotides not matched to a gene: 9.

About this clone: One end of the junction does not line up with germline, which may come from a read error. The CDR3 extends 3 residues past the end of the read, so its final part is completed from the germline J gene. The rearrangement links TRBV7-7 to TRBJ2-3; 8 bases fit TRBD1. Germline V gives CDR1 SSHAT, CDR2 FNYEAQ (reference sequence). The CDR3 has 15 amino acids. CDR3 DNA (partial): TGTGCTAGCAGCTTAGCAGGGGGCCCCACAGATACG. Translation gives CASSLAGGPTDT. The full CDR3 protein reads CASSLAGGPTDTQYF.

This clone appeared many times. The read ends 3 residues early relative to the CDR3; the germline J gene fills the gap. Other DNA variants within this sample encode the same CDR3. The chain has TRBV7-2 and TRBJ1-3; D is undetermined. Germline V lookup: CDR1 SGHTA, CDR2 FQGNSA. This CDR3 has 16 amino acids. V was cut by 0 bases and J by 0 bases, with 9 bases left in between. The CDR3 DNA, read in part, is TGTGCCAGCAGCTTAGCAGGGCCCCTCTCTGGAAACACC. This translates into CASSLAGPLSGNT. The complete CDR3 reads CASSLAGPLSGNTIYF.

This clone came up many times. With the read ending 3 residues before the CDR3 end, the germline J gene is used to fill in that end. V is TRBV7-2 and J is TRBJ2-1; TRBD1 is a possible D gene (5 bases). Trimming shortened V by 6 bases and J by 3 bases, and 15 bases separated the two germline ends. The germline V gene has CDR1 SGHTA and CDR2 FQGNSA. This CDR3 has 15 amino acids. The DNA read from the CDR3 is TGTGCCAGCAGTCGTCGTGATAGGGGCTACAATGAG. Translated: CASSRRDRGYNE. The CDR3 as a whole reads CASSRRDRGYNEQFF.

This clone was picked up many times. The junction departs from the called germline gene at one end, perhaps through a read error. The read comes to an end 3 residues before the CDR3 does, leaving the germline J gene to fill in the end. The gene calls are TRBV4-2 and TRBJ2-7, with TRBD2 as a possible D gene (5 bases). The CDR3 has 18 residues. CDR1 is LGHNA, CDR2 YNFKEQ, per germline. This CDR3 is CASSQESLNTRLNYEQYF. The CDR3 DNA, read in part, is TGCGCCAGCAGCCAAGAATCTCTTAACACTAGATTAAACTACGAG.

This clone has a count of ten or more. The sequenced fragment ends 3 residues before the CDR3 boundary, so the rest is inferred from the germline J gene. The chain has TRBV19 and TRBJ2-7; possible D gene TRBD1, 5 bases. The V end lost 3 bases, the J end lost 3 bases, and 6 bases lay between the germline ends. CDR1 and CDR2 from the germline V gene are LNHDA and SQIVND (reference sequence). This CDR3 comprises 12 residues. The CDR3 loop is CASSIGHYEQYF. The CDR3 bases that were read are TGTGCCAGTAGTATCGGACACTACGAG.

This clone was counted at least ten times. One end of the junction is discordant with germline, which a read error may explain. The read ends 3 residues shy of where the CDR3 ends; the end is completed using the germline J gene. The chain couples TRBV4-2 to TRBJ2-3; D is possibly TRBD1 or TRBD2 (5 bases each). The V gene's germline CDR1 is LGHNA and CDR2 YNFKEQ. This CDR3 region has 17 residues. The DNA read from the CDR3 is TGCGCCAGCAGCCAAGATAGACGAGGGGTGGGCACAGATACG. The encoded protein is CASSQDRRGVGTDT. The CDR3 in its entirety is CASSQDRRGVGTDTQYF.